Each of the 10 T cell receptor beta chains below was sequenced from the same sample in a study of CD8+CD57+ T cells in acquired aplastic anemia. TCR beta VDJ combinations and CDR3 sequences were profiled from genomic DNA. TCRdb reanalysed the reads using MiXCR and keeps one entry per CDR3 protein. The table shows about 240,000 distinct CDR3 sequences, with more than 40% occurring only once. Whoever was chosen for sequencing had shown CD8+CD57+ cell expansion by flow cytometry. Specimen: sorted CD4+, CD8+, or CD8+CD57+ T cells (not recorded which) from PBMCs. These receptors originate from a human donor with aplastic anemia.

This clonotype has ten or more counts. This chain connects TRBV20-1 to TRBJ1-2, with a possible D match to TRBD1 (6 bases). The germline V gene encodes CDR1 DFQATT and CDR2 SNEGSKA (reference sequence). V gave up 6 bases and J gave up 4 bases, with 15 bases separating them. The CDR3 covers 13 residues. CDR3 DNA sequence: TGCAGTGCAACCCGGGACATTTTCTATGGCTACACCTTC. Residues: CSATRDIFYGYTF.

In its sample, this clonotype was seen a few times. The chain carries TRBV28 and TRBJ2-1, with D uncertain. V was shortened by 3 bases and J by 4 bases, with 4 bases between the two germline ends. Germline V CDR1 and CDR2: MDHEN, SYDVKM. This CDR3 comprises 12 residues. CDR3 in amino acids: CASSLQYNEQFF. The CDR3, as DNA: TGTGCCAGCAGTTTGCAGTACAATGAGCAGTTCTTC.

In this sample, this clonotype turned up many times. The rearrangement joins TRBV19 to TRBJ1-1; possible D gene TRBD1, 6 bases. The V end was cut by 3 bases, the J end by 6 bases, with 14 bases between. The CDR3 totals 14 residues. The germline CDR1 and CDR2 sequences are LNHDA and SQIVND (reference sequence). CDR3: CASSIGAGASEAFF. The CDR3 bases are TGTGCCAGTAGTATTGGGGCAGGGGCGTCTGAAGCTTTCTTT.

At least ten counts were recorded for this clonotype. The chain is built from TRBV6-1 and TRBJ2-7; no clear D. Per the germline V gene, CDR1 is MNHNS and CDR2 is SASEGT. Trimming removed 5 bases at V and 6 bases at J, with 11 bases between. The CDR3 extends over 12 amino acids. CDR3 DNA sequence: TGTGCCAGCAGTAAAACGGGCCTCGAGCAGTACTTC. Translation: CASSKTGLEQYF.

Worth noting for this clonotype: Being one base from a much bigger clone, this may be a read error. The chain links TRBV6-4 to TRBJ2-5; 13 bases align to TRBD2. The CDR3 runs 17 residues. Germline lookup yields CDR1 MRHNA and CDR2 SNTAGT. The CDR3: CASSGLAGGTGQGTQYF. DNA of the CDR3: TGTGCCAGCAGTGGACTAGCGGGAGGAACGGGGCAAGGGACCCAGTACTTC.

For this clonotype: A much bigger clone sits one base away, suggesting this may be a read error. The chain is built from TRBV6-1 and TRBJ2-2, with D possibly called TRBD1 or TRBD2 (5 bases each). This CDR3 comprises 13 residues. The V end lost 9 bases, the J end lost 5 bases, and 13 bases lay between the germline ends. In germline, CDR1 is MNHNS, CDR2 SASEGT. CDR3 nucleotides: TGTGCCAGACGGGACGGCCTAACCGGGGAGCTGTTTTTT. As protein: CARRDGLTGELFF.

This clonotype has a count of ten or more. The V gene is TRBV5-8, the J gene TRBJ1-2; D is uncertain. The CDR3 totals 15 residues. Looked up from germline, CDR1 is SGHTS and CDR2 is YDEGEE. The V end was cut by 5 bases, the J end by 2 bases, with 16 bases between. The CDR3 sequence is CASSFLEDGNYGYTF. The CDR3 nucleotides read TGTGCCAGCAGTTTCCTCGAGGACGGAAACTATGGCTACACCTTC.

The chain combines TRBV2 with TRBJ1-2; D is undetermined. V lost 4 bases and J 2 bases, leaving 5 bases between the germline ends. The germline gives CDR1 SNHLY, CDR2 FYNNEI. This CDR3 has 12 residues. The CDR3 reads CASSGRNYGYTF. The CDR3 DNA sequence: TGTGCCAGCAGTGGGCGAAACTATGGCTACACCTTC.

This clonotype was counted between two and nine times. The V gene is TRBV6-1, the J gene TRBJ1-4; maybe TRBD1 (5 bases). Trimming cost V 10 bases and J 7 bases, with 19 bases left between them. In germline, CDR1 is MNHNS, CDR2 SASEGT. The length of the CDR3 is 14 residues. CDR3 region: CATAKDRDGEKLFF. CDR3 nucleotide sequence: TGTGCCACCGCCAAGGACCGGGACGGTGAAAAACTGTTTTTT.

This clonotype was counted many times. This chain uses TRBV5-5 with TRBJ1-5, with D perhaps TRBD1 (5 bases). Germline V gene lookup returns CDR1 SGHKS and CDR2 YYEKEE (reference sequence). The CDR3 has 13 residues. The V end was cut by 3 bases, the J end by 5 bases, with 9 bases between. This chain's CDR3 is CASSSGGDQPQHF. Written as DNA, the CDR3 is TGTGCCAGCAGCTCTGGGGGGGATCAGCCCCAGCATTTT.